This entry describes one TCR beta chain. As yet, its antigen is unknown. The V and J ends lost 3 bases and 7 bases respectively, with 13 bases between them. CDR3 length: 13 amino acids. The source of the sample is a study of naive and memory T cell subsets. CMV status came from CD4+ IFNgamma after overnight CMV lysate stimulation. After CD4 positive bead selection, the CD4-negative fraction gave CD8 T cells. Both TRBC1 and TRBC2 were covered by a beta constant-region primer of two equimolar oligonucleotides. The ligated cDNA underwent four PCR rounds using SP2 and nested alpha and beta constant-region primers. TCRdb reprocessed the UMI-ligation and nested PCR reads with MiXCR, giving one entry per CDR3 protein. The profile shows under 150,000 distinct CDR3 sequences, more than 15% of them singletons. Study findings and constraints: Especially in CD8 cells, naive repertoires contained a few larger clonotypes, possibly CD45RA-re-expressing memory cells. Gini index rose across naive, CM, EM and EMRA in CD4 and CD8.

This clonotype originated in a human donor in good health. The chain joins TRBV12-3 or TRBV12-4 to TRBJ2-7, with D unclear. The sample taken for sequencing was naive CD8+ T cells from blood. CDR3 loop: CASSFSRLDEQYF. The CDR3 bases are TGTGCCAGCAGTTTTTCCCGTCTTGATGAGCAGTACTTC.